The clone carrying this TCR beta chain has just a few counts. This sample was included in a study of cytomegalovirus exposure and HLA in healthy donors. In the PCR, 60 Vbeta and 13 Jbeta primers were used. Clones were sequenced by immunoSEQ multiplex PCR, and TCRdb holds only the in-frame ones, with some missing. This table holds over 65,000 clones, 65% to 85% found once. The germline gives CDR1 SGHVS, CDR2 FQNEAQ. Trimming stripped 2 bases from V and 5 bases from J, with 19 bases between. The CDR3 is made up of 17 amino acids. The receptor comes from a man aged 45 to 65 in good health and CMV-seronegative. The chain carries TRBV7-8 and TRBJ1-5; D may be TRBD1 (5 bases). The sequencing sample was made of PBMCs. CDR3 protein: CASSLPRRVSPYQPQHF. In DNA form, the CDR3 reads TGTGCCAGCAGCTTACCCCGCAGGGTGAGCCCCTATCAGCCCCAGCATTTT. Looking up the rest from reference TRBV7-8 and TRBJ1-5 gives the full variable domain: GAGVSQSPRYKVAKRGQDVALRCDPISGHVSLFWYQQALGQGPEFLTYFQNEAQLDKSGLPSDRFFAERPEGSVSTLKIQRTQQEDSAVYLCASSLPRRVSPYQPQHFGDGTRLSIL.